The clone carrying this TCR beta chain was seen a handful of times. Antigen: not known. The V segment lost 4 bases and the J segment 4 bases; nucleotides outside the gene matches: 4. The CDR3 has 16 residues. The germline gives CDR1 KGHDR, CDR2 SFDVKD. This sample stems from a study of regulatory T cells in long-lasting Graves disease. For TCR beta, libraries came from iRepertoire HTBI primers and Arm-PCR of CDR3 regions. MiXCR was run by TCRdb on the multiplex PCR reads, yielding one entry per CDR3 protein. Among 400,000 to 450,000 distinct CDR3 sequences listed, around 14% were seen once. Overall study results and limits: Persistent Graves' patients showed less TCR diversity than newly diagnosed patients showed.

Sample time point: newly diagnosed GD, antithyroid drugs for less than 3 months. RNA extracted from PBMCs served as the sequencing template. This same sample was also part of a study on T cells in Graves' hyperthyroidism and ophthalmopathy.

The chain recombines TRBV24-1 with TRBJ2-3, with 13 bases matching TRBD2. The TCR originated in a woman in her twenties or thirties with Graves disease. Specimen: peripheral blood mononuclear cells (PBMCs), collected at new diagnosis, from a patient treated with antithyroid drugs. DNA of the CDR3: TGTGCCACCAGTGACCTCGGACTAGCGGGAGCAGATACGCAGTATTTT. Its translation is CATSDLGLAGADTQYF.